This paragraph covers one T cell receptor (beta chain) sequence. These data belong to a study of blood T cell repertoires in COVID-19. Method: immunoSEQ multiplex PCR; TCRdb's copy keeps in-frame clones and lacks some. The sample records about 200,000 clones, roughly 87% being singletons. Unmatched junction bases numbered 8, after V lost 5 bases and J lost 3 bases. The CDR3 runs 15 residues. Germline CDR1 reads SGHVS; CDR2 reads FQNEAQ. The sequenced sample was PBMCs or T cells enriched from blood (not recorded which). The V and J genes are TRBV7-8 and TRBJ2-7; 9 nucleotides line up with TRBD2. The origin of this receptor is a woman aged 25 to 39 who had recovered from COVID-19. The CDR3: CASSPGAGGIYEQYF. CDR3 nucleotide sequence: TGTGCCAGCAGCCCCGGGGCGGGGGGGATCTACGAGCAGTACTTC.